Below, 9 T cell receptor beta chains from the same sample are listed, as sequenced in a study of somatic mutations in cytotoxic T cells in rheumatoid arthritis. TCRdb's table, derived via immunoSEQ multiplex PCR, lists solely in-frame clones and lacks some. The sample lists some 38,000 clones; approximately 84% were seen once. The sequenced sample consisted of CD8+ T cells sorted from blood. These receptors came from a man aged 35 to 55 in good health.

This clone was seen just once. V usage is TRBV7-9 and J usage is TRBJ1-1; D remains ambiguous. Trimming removed 5 bases from V and 0 bases from J, with 16 bases in between. CDR3 length: 16 amino acids. The germline V gene has CDR1 SEHNR and CDR2 FQNEAQ (reference sequence). The CDR3 loop reads CASSALGRNMNTEAFF. The CDR3 nucleotides are TGTGCCAGCAGCGCCCTAGGTAGGAATATGAACACTGAAGCTTTCTTT.

This rearrangement joins TRBV19 to TRBJ2-7; no definite D call. Germline V gives CDR1 LNHDA, CDR2 SQIVND (reference sequence). V dropped 3 bases and J dropped 3 bases, with 9 bases sitting between them. The CDR3 runs to 13 residues. CDR3 region: CASSMAVFYEQYF. Here the CDR3 DNA reads TGTGCCAGTAGTATGGCTGTATTCTACGAGCAGTACTTC. The full variable domain, its missing parts supplied by reference TRBV19 and TRBJ2-7, is DGGITQSPKYLFRKEGQNVTLSCEQNLNHDAMYWYRQDPGQGLRLIYYSQIVNDFQKGDIAEGYSVSREKKESFPLTVTSAQKNPTAFYLCASSMAVFYEQYFGPGTRLTVT.

This clone has just one count. The chain couples TRBV19 to TRBJ1-1; D possibly corresponds to TRBD1 (5 bases). V was shortened by 7 bases and J by 1 base, with 13 bases between the two germline ends. Germline V gene lookup returns CDR1 LNHDA and CDR2 SQIVND (reference sequence). CDR3 size: 14 residues. The CDR3 loop reads CASKRGTGNTEAFF. DNA for the CDR3: TGTGCCAGTAAGCGGGGGACCGGGAACACTGAAGCTTTCTTT.

J is TRBJ1-3 and V is TRBV10-3; D is unclear. CDR1 is ENHRY, CDR2 SYGVKD, per germline. The V end was cut by 4 bases, the J end by 0 bases, with 13 bases between. The CDR3 length is 16 residues. The CDR3 nucleotides are TGTGCCATCAGTGTGGGATCCTATCTCTCTGGAAACACCATATATTTT. Translated, it gives CAISVGSYLSGNTIYF.

This clone has just one count. The V gene is TRBV25-1, the J gene TRBJ1-2; D gene uncertain. V was shortened by 7 bases and J by 8 bases, with 17 bases between the two germline ends. This CDR3 contains 13 residues. The germline V gene has CDR1 MGHDK and CDR2 SYGVNS. This CDR3 is CASISPDLRGYTF. The DNA for the CDR3 is TGTGCCAGCATATCCCCGGACCTTAGGGGCTACACCTTC.

This chain links TRBV28 with TRBJ1-5; 9 nucleotides agree with TRBD1. V shed 3 bases, J shed 0 bases, and the junction held 6 bases outside the gene matches. The CDR3 loop spans 17 amino acids. In germline, CDR1 is MDHEN, CDR2 SYDVKM. Written as DNA, the CDR3 is TGTGCCAGCAGTTTCGGATGGGACAGGGCTAGCAATCAGCCCCAGCATTTT. This gives the protein CASSFGWDRASNQPQHF.

V is TRBV28 and J is TRBJ2-7, with D unresolved. The CDR3 extends over 11 amino acids. Germline loops: CDR1 MDHEN, CDR2 SYDVKM. Trimming took off 2 bases at V and 5 bases at J, with 4 bases between the two ends. The CDR3 spells CASSLNHEQYF. CDR3 DNA: TGTGCCAGCAGTTTAAACCACGAGCAGTACTTC.

J is TRBJ1-1 and V is TRBV27; 8 bases line up with TRBD1. Germline trimming cut 5 bases from V and 3 bases from J; bases unmatched to any gene: 2. CDR1 is MNHEY, CDR2 SMNVEV, per germline (reference sequence). This CDR3 comprises 13 residues. The CDR3 DNA is TGTGCCAGCAGTCGGACAGGGTACACTGAAGCTTTCTTT. Its translation is CASSRTGYTEAFF.

This clone was recorded only once. The gene calls are TRBV5-1 and TRBJ2-7; TRBD1 agrees at 7 bases. CDR1 and CDR2 (germline): SGHRS, YFSETQ. The CDR3 is 14 residues long. Germline trimming cut 1 base from V and 7 bases from J; bases unmatched to any gene: 8. The CDR3 sequence: CASSLNPGQMEQYF. The CDR3 region has the DNA TGCGCCAGCAGCTTGAACCCGGGACAGATGGAGCAGTACTTC.